The source of this T cell receptor (beta chain) is a study of sequential checkpoint blockade in melanoma. Study in general: After both sequences, patients received maintenance nivolumab.

The sample's treatment: randomized to nivolumab then ipilimumab (arm A) or the reverse (arm B). None of the patients previously received DNA-damaging chemotherapy. This clone was counted between two and nine times. The repertoire was sequenced with immunoSEQ multiplex PCR; TCRdb's copy has only in-frame clones and lacks some. The table lists 25,000 to 30,000 clones, 75% to 80% of them singletons, with 22% in the top ten. Trimming removed 5 bases from V and 0 bases from J, with 14 bases in between. The CDR3 consists of 16 residues. The germline gives CDR1 LGHNA, CDR2 YSLEER. The material sequenced was CD8+ T cells sorted from blood (inferred from file names), taken from a patient given nivolumab and ipilimumab in sequence. This chain connects TRBV4-3 to TRBJ1-3; D is ambiguous. The receptor was isolated from a human donor with melanoma. Here the CDR3 reads CASSTHAELSGNTIYF. DNA for the CDR3: TGCGCCAGCAGCACCCATGCGGAACTCTCTGGAAACACCATATATTTT.